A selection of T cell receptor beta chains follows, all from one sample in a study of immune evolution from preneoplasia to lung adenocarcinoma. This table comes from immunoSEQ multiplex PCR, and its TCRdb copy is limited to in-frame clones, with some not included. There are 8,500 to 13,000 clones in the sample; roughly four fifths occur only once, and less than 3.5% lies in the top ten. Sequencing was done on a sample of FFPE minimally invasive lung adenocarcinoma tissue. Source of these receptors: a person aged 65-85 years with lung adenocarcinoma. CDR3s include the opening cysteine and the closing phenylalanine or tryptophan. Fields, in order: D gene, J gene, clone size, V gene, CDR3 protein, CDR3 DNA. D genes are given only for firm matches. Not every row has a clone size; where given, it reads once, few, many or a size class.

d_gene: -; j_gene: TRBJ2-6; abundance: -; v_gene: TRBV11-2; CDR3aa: CASSLEPGANVLTF; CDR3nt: TGTGCCAGCAGCTTAGAACCTGGGGCCAACGTCCTGACTTTC
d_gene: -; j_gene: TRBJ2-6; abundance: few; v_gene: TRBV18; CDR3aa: CASYSESGANVLTF; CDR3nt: TGTGCCAGTTATTCCGAATCTGGGGCCAACGTCCTGACTTTC
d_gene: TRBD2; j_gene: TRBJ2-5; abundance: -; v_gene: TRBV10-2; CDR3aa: CASSESARGEQETQYF; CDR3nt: TGCGCCAGCAGTGAGTCGGCGCGGGGGGAGCAAGAGACCCAGTACTTC
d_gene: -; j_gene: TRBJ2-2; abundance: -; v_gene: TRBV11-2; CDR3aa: CASSTRGVRTGELFF; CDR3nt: TGTGCCAGCAGCACTCGCGGTGTACGGACCGGGGAGCTGTTTTTT
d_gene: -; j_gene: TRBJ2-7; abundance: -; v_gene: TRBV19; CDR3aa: CASSPNPGRAEQYF; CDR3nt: TGTGCCAGTAGTCCGAACCCGGGGCGCGCCGAGCAGTACTTC
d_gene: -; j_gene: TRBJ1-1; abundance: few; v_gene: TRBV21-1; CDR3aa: CASSLTGTVNTEAFF; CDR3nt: TGTGCCAGCAGCCTCACCGGGACGGTGAACACTGAAGCTTTCTTT
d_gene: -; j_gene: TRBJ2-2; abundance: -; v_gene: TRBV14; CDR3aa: CASSQDRWTGPGELFF; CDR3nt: TGTGCCAGCAGCCAAGATCGTTGGACGGGTCCCGGGGAGCTGTTTTTT
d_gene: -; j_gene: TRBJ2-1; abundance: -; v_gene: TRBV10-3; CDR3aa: CAISRDSGNEQFF; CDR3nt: TGTGCCATCAGTAGGGACTCTGGCAATGAGCAGTTCTTC
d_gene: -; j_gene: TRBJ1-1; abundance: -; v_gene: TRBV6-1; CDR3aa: CASTDWAENTEAFF; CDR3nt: TGTGCCAGCACGGATTGGGCGGAGAACACTGAAGCTTTCTTT
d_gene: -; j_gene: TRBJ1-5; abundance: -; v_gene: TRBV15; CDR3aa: CATSSHGTVNQPQHF; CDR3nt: TGTGCCACCAGCAGCCACGGGACGGTCAATCAGCCCCAGCATTTT
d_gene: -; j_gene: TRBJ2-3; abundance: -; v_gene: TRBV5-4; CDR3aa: CASSSQGTGGFMAQYF; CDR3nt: TGTGCCAGCAGCTCGCAAGGGACCGGAGGGTTTATGGCGCAGTATTTT
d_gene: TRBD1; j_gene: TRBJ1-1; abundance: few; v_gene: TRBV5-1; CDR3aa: CASSLAQGEAFF; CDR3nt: TGCGCCAGCAGCTTGGCCCAGGGGGAGGCTTTCTTT
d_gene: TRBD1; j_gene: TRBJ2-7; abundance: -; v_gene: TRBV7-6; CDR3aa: CASSPGQGRYEQYF; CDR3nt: TGTGCCAGCAGCCCGGGACAGGGACGCTACGAGCAGTACTTC
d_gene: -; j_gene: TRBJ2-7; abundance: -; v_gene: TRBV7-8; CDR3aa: CASSLVQVGYEQYF; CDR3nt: TGTGCCAGCAGCTTAGTACAGGTCGGCTACGAGCAGTACTTC
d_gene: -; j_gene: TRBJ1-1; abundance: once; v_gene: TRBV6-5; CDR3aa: CASSPAGQNTEAFF; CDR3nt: TGTGCCAGCAGCCCGGCGGGTCAGAACACTGAAGCTTTCTTT
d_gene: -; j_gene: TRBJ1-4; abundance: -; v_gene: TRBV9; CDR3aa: CASSPRGGVTNEKLFF; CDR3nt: TGTGCCAGCAGCCCTAGGGGGGGTGTCACTAATGAAAAACTGTTTTTT
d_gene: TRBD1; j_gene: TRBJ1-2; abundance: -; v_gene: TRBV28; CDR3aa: CASRDGTGGGYTF; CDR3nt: TGTGCCAGCAGGGACGGGACAGGGGGAGGCTACACCTTC
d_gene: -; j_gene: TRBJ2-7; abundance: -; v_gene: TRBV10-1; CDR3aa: CASSVMEGRAEQYF; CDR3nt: TGCGCCAGCAGTGTTATGGAGGGTAGGGCCGAGCAGTACTTC
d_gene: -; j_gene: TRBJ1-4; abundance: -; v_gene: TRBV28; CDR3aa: CASSPGNEKLFF; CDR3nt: TGTGCCAGCAGTCCGGGTAATGAAAAACTGTTTTTT
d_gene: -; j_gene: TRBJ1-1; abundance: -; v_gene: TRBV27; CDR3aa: CASGGRSGYTEAFF; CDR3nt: TGTGCCAGCGGGGGGCGGTCAGGTTACACTGAAGCTTTCTTT
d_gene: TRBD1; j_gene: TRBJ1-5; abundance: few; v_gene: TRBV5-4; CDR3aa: CASSSAPFRTGDQPQHF; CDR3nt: TGTGCCAGCAGCTCTGCGCCCTTCCGGACAGGGGATCAGCCCCAGCATTTT
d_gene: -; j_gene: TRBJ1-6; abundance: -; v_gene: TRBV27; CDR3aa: CASSSLESRSPLHF; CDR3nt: TGTGCCAGCAGTTCCTTGGAGTCACGGTCACCCCTCCACTTT
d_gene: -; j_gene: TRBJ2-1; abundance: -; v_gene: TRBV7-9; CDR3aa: CASSLSTAMRYNEQFF; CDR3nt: TGTGCCAGCAGCTTAAGTACTGCGATGAGATACAATGAGCAGTTCTTC
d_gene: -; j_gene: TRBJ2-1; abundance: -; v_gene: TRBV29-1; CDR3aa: CSVEVAMGGHDEQFF; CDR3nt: TGCAGCGTTGAAGTGGCTATGGGGGGGCACGATGAGCAGTTCTTC
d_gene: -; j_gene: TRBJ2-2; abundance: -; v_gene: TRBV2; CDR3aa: CASSEGAGELFF; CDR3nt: TGTGCCAGCAGTGAAGGGGCCGGGGAGCTGTTTTTT
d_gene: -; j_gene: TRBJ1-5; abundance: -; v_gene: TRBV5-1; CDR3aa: CASSWDTGVQPQHF; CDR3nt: TGCGCCAGCAGCTGGGACACGGGGGTCCAGCCCCAGCATTTT
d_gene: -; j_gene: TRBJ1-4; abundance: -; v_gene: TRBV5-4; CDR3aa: CASSLSQEPKLFF; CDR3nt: TGTGCCAGCAGCTTGTCTCAGGAGCCTAAACTGTTTTTT
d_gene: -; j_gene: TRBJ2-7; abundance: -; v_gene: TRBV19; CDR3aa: CASSISTSYEQYF; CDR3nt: TGTGCCAGTAGTATTTCGACCTCCTACGAGCAGTACTTC